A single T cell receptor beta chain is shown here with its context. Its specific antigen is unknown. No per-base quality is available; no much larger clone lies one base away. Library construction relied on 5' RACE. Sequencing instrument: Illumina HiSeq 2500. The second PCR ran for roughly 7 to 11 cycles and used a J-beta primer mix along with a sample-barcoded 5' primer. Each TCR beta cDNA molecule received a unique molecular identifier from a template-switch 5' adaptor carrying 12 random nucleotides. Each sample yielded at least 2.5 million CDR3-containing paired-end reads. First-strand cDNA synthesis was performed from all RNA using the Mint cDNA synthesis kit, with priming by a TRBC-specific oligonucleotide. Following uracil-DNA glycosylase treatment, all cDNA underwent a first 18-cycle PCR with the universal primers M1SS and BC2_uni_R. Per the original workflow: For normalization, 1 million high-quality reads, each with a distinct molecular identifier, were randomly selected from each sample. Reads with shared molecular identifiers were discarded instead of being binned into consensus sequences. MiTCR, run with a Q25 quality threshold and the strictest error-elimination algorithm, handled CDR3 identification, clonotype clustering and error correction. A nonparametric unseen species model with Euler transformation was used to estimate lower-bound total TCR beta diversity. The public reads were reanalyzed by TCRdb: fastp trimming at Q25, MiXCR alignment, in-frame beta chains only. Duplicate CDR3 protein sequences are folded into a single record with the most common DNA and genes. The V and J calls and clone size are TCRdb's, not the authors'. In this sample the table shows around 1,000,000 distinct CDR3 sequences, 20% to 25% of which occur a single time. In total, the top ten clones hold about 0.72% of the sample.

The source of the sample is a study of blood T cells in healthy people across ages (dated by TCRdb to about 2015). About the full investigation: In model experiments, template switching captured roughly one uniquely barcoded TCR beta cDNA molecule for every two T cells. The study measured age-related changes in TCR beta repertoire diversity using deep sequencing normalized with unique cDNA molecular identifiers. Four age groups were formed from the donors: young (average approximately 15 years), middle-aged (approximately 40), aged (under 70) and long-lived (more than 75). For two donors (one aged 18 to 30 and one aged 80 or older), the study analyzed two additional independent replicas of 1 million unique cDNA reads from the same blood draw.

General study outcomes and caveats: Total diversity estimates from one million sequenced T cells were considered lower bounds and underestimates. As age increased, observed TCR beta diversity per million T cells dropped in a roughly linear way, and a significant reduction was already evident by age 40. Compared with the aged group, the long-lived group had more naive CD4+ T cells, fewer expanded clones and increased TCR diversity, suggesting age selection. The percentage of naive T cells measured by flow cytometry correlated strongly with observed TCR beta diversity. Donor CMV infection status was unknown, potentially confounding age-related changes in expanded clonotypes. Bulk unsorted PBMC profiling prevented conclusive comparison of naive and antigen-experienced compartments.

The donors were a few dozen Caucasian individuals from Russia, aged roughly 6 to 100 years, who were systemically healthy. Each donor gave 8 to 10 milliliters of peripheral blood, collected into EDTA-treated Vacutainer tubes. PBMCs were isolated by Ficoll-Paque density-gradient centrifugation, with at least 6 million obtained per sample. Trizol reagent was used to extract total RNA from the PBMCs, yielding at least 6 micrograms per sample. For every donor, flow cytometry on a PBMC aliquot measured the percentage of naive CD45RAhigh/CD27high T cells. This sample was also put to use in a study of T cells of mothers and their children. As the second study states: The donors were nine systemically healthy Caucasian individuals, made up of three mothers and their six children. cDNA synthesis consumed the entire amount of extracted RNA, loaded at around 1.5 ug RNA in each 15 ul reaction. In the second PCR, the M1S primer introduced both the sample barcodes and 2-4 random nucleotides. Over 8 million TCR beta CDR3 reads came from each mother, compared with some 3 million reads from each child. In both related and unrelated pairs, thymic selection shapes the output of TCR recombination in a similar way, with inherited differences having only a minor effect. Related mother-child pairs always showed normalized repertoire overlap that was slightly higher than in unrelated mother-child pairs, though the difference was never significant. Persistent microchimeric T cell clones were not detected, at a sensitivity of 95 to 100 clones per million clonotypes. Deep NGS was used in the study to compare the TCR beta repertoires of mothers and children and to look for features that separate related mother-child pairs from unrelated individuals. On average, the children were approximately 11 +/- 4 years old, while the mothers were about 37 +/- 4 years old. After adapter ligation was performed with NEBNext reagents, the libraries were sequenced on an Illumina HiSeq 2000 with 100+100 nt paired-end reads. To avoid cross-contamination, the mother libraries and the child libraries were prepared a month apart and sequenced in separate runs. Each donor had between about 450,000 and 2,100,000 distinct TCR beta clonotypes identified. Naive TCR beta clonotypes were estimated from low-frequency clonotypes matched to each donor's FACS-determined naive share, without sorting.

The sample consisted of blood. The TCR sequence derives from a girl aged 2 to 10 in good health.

CDR3 sequence: CASSLLTVNQPQHF. In nucleotide form, the sequence is TGTGCCAGCAGCTTATTAACGGTTAATCAGCCCCAGCATTTT. The chain couples TRBV7-8 to TRBJ1-5; too little of a D gene remains to name it. Taken from the germline V gene, the CDR1 and CDR2 loops are SGHVS and FQNEAQ. CDR3 length: 14 amino acids, cysteine to phenylalanine. This entry keeps only the CDR3 DNA: 42 bases, framed from base 1. V loses 2 bases, J loses 4 bases, and the germline ends lie 9 bases apart.